A selection of T cell receptor beta chains follows, all from one sample in a study of glioma-infiltrating T cells after dendritic cell vaccination. Repertoires were generated with immunoSEQ multiplex PCR, while TCRdb's copy carries only in-frame clones and drops some. This sample yields over 90,000 clones, of which roughly four fifths are seen a single time; approximately 12% belongs to the top ten. Specimen: blood, collected before dendritic cell vaccination. The receptor set was obtained from a human donor with glioblastoma. Both conserved end residues are part of each CDR3. Each record gives: V gene, D gene, CDR3 length, CDR3 protein. The D gene is left open where the match is weak.

v_gene: TRBV19
d_gene: TRBD1
len: 15
CDR3aa: CASSPRGRGGNTIYF

v_gene: TRBV19
d_gene: TRBD2
len: 15
CDR3aa: CASSELAGGQETQYF

v_gene: TRBV29-1
d_gene: TRBD1
len: 13
CDR3aa: CSVGDRNTGELFF

v_gene: TRBV4-1
d_gene: -
len: 13
CDR3aa: CASSQGAWETQYF

v_gene: TRBV19
d_gene: TRBD1
len: 13
CDR3aa: CAGADRDRHGYTF

v_gene: TRBV11-3
d_gene: -
len: 11
CDR3aa: CASSLEGRAFF

v_gene: TRBV15
d_gene: -
len: 14
CDR3aa: CATSRDKNAVTQYF

v_gene: TRBV5-5
d_gene: -
len: 13
CDR3aa: CASSLVTDEKLFF

v_gene: TRBV2
d_gene: -
len: 16
CDR3aa: CASSGPSWASYNEQFF

v_gene: TRBV6-5
d_gene: -
len: 15
CDR3aa: CASSYVTQGQGGYTF

v_gene: TRBV4-2
d_gene: -
len: 15
CDR3aa: CASSQKQAGTPEAFF

v_gene: TRBV15
d_gene: TRBD1
len: 14
CDR3aa: CATSRGTGQETQYF

v_gene: TRBV18
d_gene: TRBD1
len: 15
CDR3aa: CASSLTGGGNDGYTF

v_gene: TRBV11-3
d_gene: -
len: 15
CDR3aa: CASSLGGPRGTEAFF

v_gene: TRBV30
d_gene: -
len: 15
CDR3aa: CAWVWGPRADTEAFF

v_gene: TRBV9
d_gene: TRBD1
len: 15
CDR3aa: CASSVGGQGIDTQYF

v_gene: TRBV7-9
d_gene: TRBD1
len: 14
CDR3aa: CASSLGQGYDGYTF

v_gene: TRBV5-1
d_gene: -
len: 16
CDR3aa: CASSLASNAANTEAFF

v_gene: TRBV19
d_gene: -
len: 12
CDR3aa: CASSTGEETQYF

v_gene: TRBV2
d_gene: TRBD2
len: 15
CDR3aa: CASSGLAGEAGEQFF

v_gene: TRBV29-1
d_gene: TRBD1
len: 12
CDR3aa: CSVNRGGEKLFF

v_gene: TRBV25-1
d_gene: TRBD1
len: 15
CDR3aa: CASSATGGVNEKLFF

v_gene: TRBV5-4
d_gene: TRBD2
len: 15
CDR3aa: CASSLYKRGADTQYF

v_gene: TRBV15
d_gene: TRBD2
len: 17
CDR3aa: CATSRDRAGGMLNEQFF

v_gene: TRBV19
d_gene: -
len: 12
CDR3aa: CASSQNTDTQYF

v_gene: TRBV4-2
d_gene: TRBD1
len: 16
CDR3aa: CASSQEYGTGGLGYTF

v_gene: TRBV18
d_gene: -
len: 15
CDR3aa: CASSPQSIGGEKLFF

v_gene: TRBV7-2
d_gene: -
len: 13
CDR3aa: CASSLAHGQTQYF

v_gene: TRBV5-5
d_gene: -
len: 13
CDR3aa: CASSLALGEEAFF

v_gene: TRBV10-3
d_gene: TRBD1
len: 17
CDR3aa: CAISVSGGNQRGYGYTF

v_gene: TRBV6-1
d_gene: -
len: 13
CDR3aa: CASSEASAGGYTF

v_gene: TRBV28
d_gene: TRBD1
len: 15
CDR3aa: CASSFGTGAPDTQYF

v_gene: TRBV30
d_gene: -
len: 15
CDR3aa: CAWSRKGAAKNIQYF

v_gene: TRBV10-3
d_gene: -
len: 13
CDR3aa: CAISPSSYNEQFF

v_gene: TRBV7-2
d_gene: TRBD2
len: 15
CDR3aa: CASSLASGGTDTQYF

v_gene: TRBV9
d_gene: TRBD1
len: 14
CDR3aa: CASSLTGGRQPQHF

v_gene: TRBV4-2
d_gene: TRBD2
len: 17
CDR3aa: CASSQDPQRGETGELFF

v_gene: TRBV30
d_gene: -
len: 12
CDR3aa: CAWGGVNTEAFF

v_gene: TRBV4-3
d_gene: -
len: 15
CDR3aa: CASSRVGGADNGYTF

v_gene: TRBV29-1
d_gene: -
len: 13
CDR3aa: CSVEKEGWYGYTF

v_gene: TRBV25-1
d_gene: TRBD1
len: 18
CDR3aa: CASSELGDRGSGANVLTF

v_gene: TRBV4-1
d_gene: -
len: 15
CDR3aa: CASSPYLTGNQPQHF

v_gene: TRBV19
d_gene: TRBD1
len: 19
CDR3aa: CASSIWDRGRREQNTEAFF

v_gene: TRBV11-2
d_gene: TRBD2
len: 15
CDR3aa: CASSALAGGTDTQYF

v_gene: TRBV13
d_gene: -
len: 14
CDR3aa: CASSTRSGANVLTF

v_gene: TRBV5-8
d_gene: TRBD1
len: 18
CDR3aa: CASSQVFEYRGPRYGYTF

v_gene: TRBV9
d_gene: TRBD1
len: 16
CDR3aa: CASSANTGENTGELFF

v_gene: TRBV27
d_gene: -
len: 12
CDR3aa: CASSSGWYGYTF

v_gene: TRBV4-2
d_gene: -
len: 18
CDR3aa: CASSQDLKGVTMNTEAFF

v_gene: TRBV4-1
d_gene: TRBD2
len: 18
CDR3aa: CASSQSALRGGAHNEQFF

v_gene: TRBV19
d_gene: TRBD1
len: 15
CDR3aa: CASSTWDRGNQPQHF

v_gene: TRBV6-5
d_gene: -
len: 13
CDR3aa: CASRPPRVTEAFF

v_gene: TRBV19
d_gene: -
len: 14
CDR3aa: CASSIAQGSTEAFF

v_gene: TRBV18
d_gene: TRBD1
len: 13
CDR3aa: CASSPDRDREAFF

v_gene: TRBV5-4
d_gene: -
len: 14
CDR3aa: CASSLDREGTEAFF

v_gene: TRBV7-8
d_gene: -
len: 12
CDR3aa: CASSLPNSPLHF

v_gene: TRBV7-2
d_gene: -
len: 11
CDR3aa: CASSSLSIQYF